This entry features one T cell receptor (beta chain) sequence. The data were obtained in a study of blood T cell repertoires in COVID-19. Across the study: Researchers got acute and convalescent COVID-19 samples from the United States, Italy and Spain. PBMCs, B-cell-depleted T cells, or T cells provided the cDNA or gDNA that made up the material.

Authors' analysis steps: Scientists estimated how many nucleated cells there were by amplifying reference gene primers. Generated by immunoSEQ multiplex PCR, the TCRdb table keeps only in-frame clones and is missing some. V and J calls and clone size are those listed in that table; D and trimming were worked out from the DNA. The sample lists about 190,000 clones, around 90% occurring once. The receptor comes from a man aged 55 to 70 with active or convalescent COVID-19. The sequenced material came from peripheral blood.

CDR3 in DNA: TGCGCCAGCAGCTTGATGGCTAGCGGGGGGAACACAGATACGCAGTATTTT. This translates into CASSLMASGGNTDTQYF. This chain connects TRBV5-1 to TRBJ2-3; 11 bases are a match to TRBD2. Looked up from germline, CDR1 is SGHRS and CDR2 is YFSETQ. The V and J ends lost 1 base and 2 bases, in that order; junction bases with no gene match: 6. The CDR3 is 17 amino acids.